The rows below give T cell receptor beta chains drawn from one sample of a study of OX40 agonist ivuxolimab in advanced cancers. Some clones are missing from TCRdb's copy, which holds only in-frame ones; the method was immunoSEQ multiplex PCR. The repertoire consists of around 95,000 clones, with approximately 91% occurring once and the leading ten covering 0.6% to 0.8%. The sample was CD4+ or CD8+ T cells sorted from blood, taken in a trial of the OX40 agonist ivuxolimab. Receptors originate from an adult with an advanced solid tumor such as melanoma, head and neck, liver or kidney cancer. The CDR3 runs from the conserved cysteine through the conserved F or W. The D gene is left open where the match is weak. Only part of the rows carry a size: once, few, many, or a class if the clone is expanded.

D gene | clone size | V gene | CDR3 protein
TRBD2 | once | TRBV28 | CASRGGSEQYF
TRBD1 | few | TRBV19 | CASSDRAGNQPQHF
. | . | TRBV28 | CASGGPGGSRGTEAFF
TRBD1 | . | TRBV15 | CATSTRDRASGNTIYF
TRBD1 | . | TRBV4-1 | CASSQPTGGIYGYTF
TRBD2 | . | TRBV5-1 | CASSLASAGGYNEQFF
. | once | TRBV6-6 | CASSYDDLRGYTF
. | . | TRBV5-1 | CASSLGSFATNEKLFF
. | . | TRBV7-2 | CASSLEPGGYGYTF
TRBD2 | . | TRBV2 | CAKDAGGGQETQYF
. | . | TRBV6-6 | CASRQTSYGYTF
TRBD1 | . | TRBV29-1 | CSANHRGEGEKLFF
. | . | TRBV30 | CAWSVPSNEQFF
TRBD2 | . | TRBV5-1 | CASSPSGLAGGGELFF
TRBD1 | . | TRBV30 | CAWNVEGAKETQYF
. | . | TRBV6-5 | CASSYVGWSYEQYF
. | once | TRBV5-6 | CASRLSNNQPQHF
TRBD2 | . | TRBV7-2 | CASSLLAGGGETQYF
TRBD2 | . | TRBV7-9 | CASSLVRTSGGLSTDTQYF
TRBD1 | . | TRBV29-1 | CSVTGGETNEKLFF
. | few | TRBV6-1 | CASSELTGYSPLHF
. | . | TRBV6-5 | CASRLLWVEYF
. | . | TRBV19 | CARGCRRGTDTQYF
. | once | TRBV6-6 | CATRKGINDVFEAFF
. | . | TRBV5-1 | CASSDTGPKSGGYTF
TRBD1 | . | TRBV5-1 | CASSPQGAGEKLFF
. | . | TRBV19 | CASSTDSPNQPQHF
. | . | TRBV5-1 | CASSQDSTDYNEQFF
. | . | TRBV28 | CASRLIAGSGNTEAFF
. | . | TRBV30 | CAWSEDGNQPQHF
TRBD2 | . | TRBV27 | CASSLGGLASYEQFF
. | . | TRBV28 | CASRPPGTSSGNTIYF
. | . | TRBV7-9 | CASSPSPYNEQFF
. | . | TRBV9 | CASSRAPNTGELFF
. | . | TRBV28 | CASSLGQINQPQHF
. | . | TRBV5-1 | CASSLRTDTNYGYTF
. | . | TRBV9 | CASTPRPAAYNEQFF
. | . | TRBV18 | CASSPGTPDTQYF
TRBD1 | . | TRBV7-9 | CASSLTTGGVYSNQPQHF
. | . | TRBV15 | CATSLYTNYGYTF
. | . | TRBV4-3 | CASSPGRGSEAFF
. | . | TRBV18 | CASSPYTALAPETQYF
. | . | TRBV5-8 | CASSQQGAEAFF
TRBD1 | . | TRBV7-8 | CASSLAYIQGAGTEAFF
. | . | TRBV28 | CASSTGTAGSLDTREYF
TRBD2 | . | TRBV19 | CASSNGGRGNTDTQYF
. | . | TRBV2 | CASAFAFTDTQYF
. | . | TRBV5-5 | CASSLVWDTSGNTIYF
. | . | TRBV18 | CASSPIVNEQFF
TRBD1 | . | TRBV18 | CASSQGANTEAFF
. | . | TRBV28 | CASRQRSAGENTEAFF
. | . | TRBV28 | CASSLVNRYVGETQYF
. | . | TRBV6-1 | CASSEWSGENYGYTF
. | . | TRBV5-1 | CASSLVAAWSTDTQYF
TRBD2 | . | TRBV18 | CASLKTSSGTWSEQYF
TRBD1 | . | TRBV5-1 | CASSFAGAGGMNTEAFF
. | . | TRBV7-8 | CASSLNMGDKGGYTF
TRBD1 | . | TRBV10-3 | CAISESPTGTGQDTQYF
. | . | TRBV11-2 | CASTAGASGSGNTIYF